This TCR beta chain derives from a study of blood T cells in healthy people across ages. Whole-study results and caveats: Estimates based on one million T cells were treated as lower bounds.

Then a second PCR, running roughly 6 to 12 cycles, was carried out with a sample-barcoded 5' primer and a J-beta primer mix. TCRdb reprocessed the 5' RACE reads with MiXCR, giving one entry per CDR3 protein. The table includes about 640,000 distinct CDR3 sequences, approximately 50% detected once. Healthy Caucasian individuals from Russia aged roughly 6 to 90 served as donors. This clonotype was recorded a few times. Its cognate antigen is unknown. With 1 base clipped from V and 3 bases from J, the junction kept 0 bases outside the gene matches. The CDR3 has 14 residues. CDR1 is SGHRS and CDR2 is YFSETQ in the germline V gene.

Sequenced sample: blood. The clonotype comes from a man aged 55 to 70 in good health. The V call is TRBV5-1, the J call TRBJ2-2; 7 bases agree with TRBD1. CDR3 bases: TGCGCCAGCAGCTTGACAGGGGACACCGGGGAGCTGTTTTTT. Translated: CASSLTGDTGELFF.